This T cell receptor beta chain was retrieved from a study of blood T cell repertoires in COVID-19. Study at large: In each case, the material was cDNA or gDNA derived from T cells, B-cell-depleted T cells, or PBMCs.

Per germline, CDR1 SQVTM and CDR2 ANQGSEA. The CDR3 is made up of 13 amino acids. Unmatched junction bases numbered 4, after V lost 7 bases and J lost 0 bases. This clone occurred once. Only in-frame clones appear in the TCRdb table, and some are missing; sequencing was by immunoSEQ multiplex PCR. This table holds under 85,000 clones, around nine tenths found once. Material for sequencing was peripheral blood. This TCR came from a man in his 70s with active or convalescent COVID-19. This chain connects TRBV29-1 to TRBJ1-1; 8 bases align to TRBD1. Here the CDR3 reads CSAGQGLNTEAFF. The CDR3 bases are TGCAGCGCCGGACAGGGTTTGAACACTGAAGCTTTCTTT.